One T cell receptor (beta chain) is described in this entry. Its target is not known. The record originates from a study of T cell responses to AZD1222 COVID-19 vaccine. General study results and limits: Regions left unmutated in variants are reportedly the target of nearly half of spike-specific TCRs.

Assay: immunoSEQ multiplex PCR; the TCRdb copy retains only in-frame clones and omits some. The sample yields about 90,000 clones, 65% to 90% seen once. This CDR3 contains 13 residues. The V end was cut by 6 bases, the J end by 5 bases, with 11 bases between. Germline assignment: CDR1 MNHEY and CDR2 SMNVEV (reference sequence). The chain has TRBV27 and TRBJ2-1; D is unclear. The sequencing here drew on peripheral blood, taken on day 0 of AZD1222 vaccination. The sequence came from an adult in good health. CDR3 bases: TGTGCCAGCAGCCCTAGATCTCACAATGAGCAGTTCTTC. As protein: CASSPRSHNEQFF.